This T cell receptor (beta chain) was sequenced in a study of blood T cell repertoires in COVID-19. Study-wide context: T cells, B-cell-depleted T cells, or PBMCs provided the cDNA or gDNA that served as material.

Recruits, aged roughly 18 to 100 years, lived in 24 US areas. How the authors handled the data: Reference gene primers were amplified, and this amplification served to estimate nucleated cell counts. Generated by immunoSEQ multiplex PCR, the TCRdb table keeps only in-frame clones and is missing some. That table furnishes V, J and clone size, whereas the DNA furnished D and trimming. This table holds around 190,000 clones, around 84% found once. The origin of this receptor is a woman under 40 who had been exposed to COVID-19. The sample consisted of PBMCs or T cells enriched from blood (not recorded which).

The CDR3 spells CASSFDRGSYEQYF. The CDR3, as DNA: TGTGCCAGTAGTTTCGACAGGGGTTCTTACGAGCAGTACTTC. The rearrangement uses TRBV19 and TRBJ2-7; 8 bases are a match to TRBD1. This CDR3 is 14 amino acids long. Unmatched junction bases numbered 7, after V lost 5 bases and J lost 4 bases. Per the germline V gene, CDR1 is LNHDA and CDR2 is SQIVND (reference sequence).